The 18 T cell receptor beta chains below come from one sample, sequenced in a study of blood T cell repertoires in COVID-19. Libraries were prepared by immunoSEQ multiplex PCR; TCRdb keeps only in-frame clonotypes and omits some of them. The profile shows around 120,000 clones, just under 85% of them singletons. The specimen sequenced was peripheral blood. Receptors originate from a man aged 70 or older with active or convalescent COVID-19.

The V gene is TRBV6-5, the J gene TRBJ1-5; D gene uncertain. Germline values: CDR1 MNHEY, CDR2 SVGAGI. The V end lost 4 bases, the J end lost 1 base, and 14 bases lay between the germline ends. The CDR3 totals 16 residues. The CDR3 region is CASSSRGGSSNQPQHF. The CDR3 DNA is TGTGCCAGCAGTTCGCGCGGAGGGTCAAGCAATCAGCCCCAGCATTTT.

The CDR3 protein is CASSIDPGLTSGTQYF. CDR3 sequence (DNA): TGTGCCAGTAGTATAGATCCGGGACTAACAAGTGGTACGCAGTATTTT. The V gene is TRBV19, the J gene TRBJ2-3, with 7 bases that match TRBD2. The CDR3 extends over 16 amino acids. CDR1 and CDR2 (germline): LNHDA, SQIVND (reference sequence). J lost 8 bases, V lost 0 bases, and 11 bases had no gene match.

J is TRBJ2-2 and V is TRBV3-1 (or the pseudogene TRBV3-2); tentative D call: TRBD2 (6 bases). The germline V and J ends were trimmed by 4 bases and 4 bases, with 13 bases remaining between them. This CDR3 region has 15 residues. Looked up from germline, CDR1 is LGHDT and CDR2 is YNNKEL (reference sequence). The CDR3 nucleotides read TGTGCCAGCAGCCTGGGACTTCCGGGCACCGGGGAGCTGTTTTTT. Translated: CASSLGLPGTGELFF.

The chain's CDR3 is CASRRAGGYYGYTF. CDR3 nucleotides: TGTGCCAGCAGAAGAGCAGGGGGGTACTATGGCTACACCTTC. The genes are TRBV6-5 and TRBJ1-2; 7 bases agree with TRBD1. Germline loops: CDR1 MNHEY, CDR2 SVGAGI. The CDR3 consists of 14 residues. V was clipped by 6 bases and J by 3 bases; unmatched bases: 7.

V usage is TRBV4-2 and J usage is TRBJ1-3; a weak D match, TRBD1 (5 bases). Germline V gene sequence: CDR1 LGHNA, CDR2 YNFKEQ. The CDR3 is 17 residues long. V was shortened by 1 base and J by 2 bases, with 15 bases between the two germline ends. The CDR3 spells CASSQAPAGITGNTIYF. CDR3 in DNA: TGTGCCAGCAGCCAAGCCCCGGCAGGGATCACTGGAAACACCATATATTTT.

This chain joins TRBV27 and TRBJ2-7, with a possible D match to TRBD1 (6 bases). Trimming took off 5 bases at V and 2 bases at J, with 16 bases between the two ends. The CDR3 spans 15 residues. CDR1 and CDR2 from the germline V gene are MNHEY and SMNVEV (reference sequence). CDR3 loop: CASSRWGRQAYEQYF. The DNA for the CDR3 is TGTGCCAGCAGTCGTTGGGGGCGACAGGCCTACGAGCAGTACTTC.

This sequence joins TRBV4-3 and TRBJ1-1, with TRBD1 matching over 8 bases. This CDR3 is built from 15 residues. Germline loops: CDR1 LGHNA, CDR2 YSLEER. J was trimmed by 1 base and V by 4 bases; bases with no gene match: 5. CDR3 region: CASSLTGDKNTEAFF. CDR3 coding DNA: TGCGCCAGCAGCCTGACAGGGGATAAGAACACTGAAGCTTTCTTT.

The rearrangement uses TRBV5-1 and TRBJ2-2; 7 nucleotides align to TRBD2. There are 16 residues in the CDR3. V dropped 2 bases and J dropped 2; count of bases not matched to a gene: 6. The germline CDR1 and CDR2 sequences are SGHRS and YFSETQ. Written as DNA, the CDR3 is TGCGCCAGCAGCTTCGTAGCGGGTGATAACACCGGGGAGCTGTTTTTT. Encoded protein: CASSFVAGDNTGELFF.

The V call is TRBV18, the J call TRBJ2-2; D unclear. CDR3 length: 16 amino acids. The germline V gene has CDR1 KGHSH and CDR2 LQKENI. V lost 6 bases to trimming and J lost 5 bases, with 19 bases between them. CDR3 sequence: CASSAAVGGATGELFF. The DNA of the CDR3 is TGTGCCAGCTCGGCGGCTGTAGGCGGAGCTACCGGGGAGCTGTTTTTT.

The rearrangement uses TRBV9 and TRBJ2-1, with TRBD2 matching over 9 bases. V shed 3 bases, J shed 4 bases, and the junction held 5 bases outside the gene matches. The germline V gene has CDR1 SGDLS and CDR2 YYNGEE. The CDR3 has 15 residues. The CDR3 nucleotides are TGTGCCAGCAGCGAAATAGCGGGGGATTACAATGAGCAGTTCTTC. Residues: CASSEIAGDYNEQFF. The full variable domain, its missing parts supplied by reference TRBV9 and TRBJ2-1, is DSGVTQTPKHLITATGQRVTLRCSPRSGDLSVYWYQQSLDQGLQFLIQYYNGEERAKGNILERFSAQQFPDLHSELNLSSLELGDSALYFCASSEIAGDYNEQFFGPGTRLTVL.

The genes are TRBV7-9 and TRBJ1-6, with D perhaps TRBD1 (5 bases). Trimming took off 2 bases at V and 11 bases at J, with 13 bases between the two ends. The germline V gene encodes CDR1 SEHNR and CDR2 FQNEAQ (reference sequence). This CDR3 has 14 amino acids. CDR3 loop: CASSLNRQKTPLHF. The DNA of the CDR3 is TGTGCCAGCAGCTTAAACAGGCAGAAGACACCCCTCCACTTT.

With respect to this clone: At the DNA level, this CDR3 is encoded by other sequences in the same sample as well. This chain uses TRBV6-5 with TRBJ1-5; the match to TRBD1 covers 12 bases. The V gene's germline CDR1 is MNHEY and CDR2 SVGAGI. CDR3 size: 15 residues. V trimming: 4 bases; J trimming: 6 bases; junction bases outside the gene matches: 4. The CDR3 is CASSWGQGAGQPQHF. CDR3 coding DNA: TGTGCCAGCAGTTGGGGACAGGGGGCGGGTCAGCCCCAGCATTTT.

This clone was seen more than once but under ten times. The chain is built from TRBV14 and TRBJ2-1; the match to TRBD2 covers 8 bases. J lost 7 bases, V lost 0 bases, and 11 bases had no gene match. The CDR3 covers 17 residues. Per germline, CDR1 SGHDN and CDR2 FVKESK. This CDR3 reads CASSQERGSGKLNEQFF. Here the CDR3 DNA reads TGTGCCAGCAGCCAAGAAAGGGGTAGCGGGAAGTTGAATGAGCAGTTCTTC.

The rearrangement links TRBV3-1 (or the pseudogene TRBV3-2) to TRBJ2-2; 11 bases match TRBD1. CDR1 LGHDT and CDR2 YNNKEL come from the germline V gene (reference sequence). The CDR3 is 18 residues long. The V segment lost 2 bases and the J segment 4 bases; nucleotides outside the gene matches: 9. The CDR3 region is CASSQLAGGTGGTGELFF. The CDR3, as DNA: TGTGCCAGCAGCCAATTGGCGGGCGGGACAGGGGGCACCGGGGAGCTGTTTTTT.

This chain joins TRBV2 and TRBJ2-3, with D perhaps matching TRBD1 (6 bases). Germline V CDR1 and CDR2: SNHLY, FYNNEI. The CDR3 runs 15 residues. Trimming shortened V by 2 bases and J by 1 base, and 10 bases separated the two germline ends. The CDR3 nucleotides are TGTGCCAGCAGTGAACAGGGGCAGGGCACAGATACGCAGTATTTT. This codes for CASSEQGQGTDTQYF.

The rearrangement joins TRBV15 to TRBJ2-7; D is perhaps TRBD2 (7 bases). The CDR3 spans 15 residues. Trimming left V 0 bases short and J 6 bases short, with 15 bases between. Looked up from germline, CDR1 is LNHNV and CDR2 is YYDKDF (reference sequence). CDR3 DNA: TGTGCCACCAGCAGAGACGGGGGGCGCGAAGGCGAGCAGTACTTC. This encodes CATSRDGGREGEQYF.

The count of this clone is one. The chain uses TRBV4-3 and TRBJ1-4, with 9 bases lining up with TRBD1. Trimming cost V 0 bases and J 14 bases; bases outside gene matches: 7. Germline V gene sequence: CDR1 LGHNA, CDR2 YSLEER. The CDR3 is 14 residues long. CDR3 protein: CASSQEGQGRKLFF. CDR3 in DNA: TGCGCCAGCAGCCAAGAAGGACAGGGGAGGAAGCTGTTTTTT.

The chain recombines TRBV6-5 with TRBJ1-2; possible D gene TRBD1, 6 bases. This CDR3 comprises 14 residues. Per the germline V gene, CDR1 is MNHEY and CDR2 is SVGAGI. The V and J ends lost 0 bases and 9 bases respectively, with 14 bases between them. CDR3 region: CASSYSLEGGSYTF. The CDR3 nucleotides read TGTGCCAGCAGTTACTCCCTCGAGGGGGGGAGCTACACCTTC.